This TCR beta chain originates from a study of control samples from healthy donors and cancer patients. Libraries were prepared by immunoSEQ multiplex PCR; TCRdb keeps only in-frame clonotypes and omits some of them. Of 90,000 to 100,000 clones listed, roughly three quarters are singletons. With regard to this clone: Distinct nucleotide sequences in the sample also encode this CDR3.

The ends lost 1 base at V and 0 bases at J; junction bases unmatched: 0. CDR1 is SGHAT, CDR2 FQNNGV, per germline. The CDR3 has 16 amino acids. The receptor was isolated from a woman under 40 in good health. The sequencing input was blood. The genes are TRBV11-2 and TRBJ2-6, with 7 bases fitting TRBD2. The CDR3, as DNA: TGTGCCAGCAGCTTAGGCGGGAGCTCTGGGGCCAACGTCCTGACTTTC. Protein: CASSLGGSSGANVLTF.